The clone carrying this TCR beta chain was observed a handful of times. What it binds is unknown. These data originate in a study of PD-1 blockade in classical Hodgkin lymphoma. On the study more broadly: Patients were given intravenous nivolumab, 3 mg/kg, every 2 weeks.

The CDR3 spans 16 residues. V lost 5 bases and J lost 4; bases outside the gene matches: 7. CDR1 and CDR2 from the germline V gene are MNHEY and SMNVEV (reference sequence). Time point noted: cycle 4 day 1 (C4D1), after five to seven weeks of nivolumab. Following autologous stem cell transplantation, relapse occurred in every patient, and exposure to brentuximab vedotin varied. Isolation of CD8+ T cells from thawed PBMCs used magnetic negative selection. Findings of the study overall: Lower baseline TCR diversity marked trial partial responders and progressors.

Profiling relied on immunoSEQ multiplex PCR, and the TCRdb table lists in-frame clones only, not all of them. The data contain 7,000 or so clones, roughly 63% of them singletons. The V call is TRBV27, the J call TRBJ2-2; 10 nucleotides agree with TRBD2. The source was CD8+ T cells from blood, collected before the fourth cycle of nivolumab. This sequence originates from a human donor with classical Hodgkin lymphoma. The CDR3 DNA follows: TGTGCCAGCAGTCGCCTGCTAGCGGGAGCCACCGGGGAGCTGTTTTTT. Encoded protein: CASSRLLAGATGELFF.